Listed below are T cell receptor beta chains from one sample, sequenced in a study of early T cells in non-severe SARS-CoV-2 infection. TCRdb processed the 5' RACE reads anew with MiXCR; each CDR3 protein has one entry. In the table there are about 26,000 distinct CDR3 sequences, roughly 4.2% of which are singletons. Material for sequencing was whole blood. The source of these receptors is an adult who was a healthcare worker with PCR-confirmed SARS-CoV-2 infection or an uninfected control (not recorded which). CDR3s include the opening cysteine and the closing phenylalanine or tryptophan. D genes are given only for firm matches. Size is omitted from some rows. Given values are once, few, many or a class for expanded clones.

cdr3_nt	cdr3_aa	v_call	j_call	d_call	clone_size
TGTGCCATCAGTGATGCAGGGTCGAACACCGGGGAGCTGTTTTTT	CAISDAGSNTGELFF	TRBV10-3	TRBJ2-2	.	many
TGTGCCAGCAGCGTGAACCTCCTAGCTAACTATGGCTACACCTTC	CASSVNLLANYGYTF	TRBV9	TRBJ1-2	.	many
TGTGCCAGCAGTTTTGGAGGGGTCGAGCAGTACTTC	CASSFGGVEQYF	TRBV12-3/TRBV12-4	TRBJ2-7	.	many
TGTGCCAGCAGCTTAGGAGGACAGGGGGCATATGGCTACACCTTC	CASSLGGQGAYGYTF	TRBV7-2	TRBJ1-2	TRBD1	many
TGTGCCACCAGTGCGGGGGCGAGGCTCACAGATACGCAGTATTTT	CATSAGARLTDTQYF	TRBV24-1	TRBJ2-3	.	few
TGTGCCAGCAGTTTACGGCCGGTCGGCAATCAGCCCCAGCATTTT	CASSLRPVGNQPQHF	TRBV28	TRBJ1-5	.	many
TGTGCCAGCCAAAGAGGGGGCTCGGACACTGAAGCTTTCTTT	CASQRGGSDTEAFF	TRBV6-1	TRBJ1-1	TRBD1	many
TGTGCCATCAGTGAGGCAGGGGCTAGCGGCGAGACCCAGTACTTC	CAISEAGASGETQYF	TRBV10-3	TRBJ2-5	.	many
TGTGCCAGCAGCGACCTCCTTGGCCCCAATACTAACTATGGCTACACCTTC	CASSDLLGPNTNYGYTF	TRBV9	TRBJ1-2	.	many
TGTGCCAGCAGCTTGACAGGGGGCGTCACTGAAGCTTTCTTT	CASSLTGGVTEAFF	TRBV5-5	TRBJ1-1	TRBD1	many
TGTGCCAGCTCACTACACCAGGGGACAGAAAACATTCAGTACTTC	CASSLHQGTENIQYF	TRBV18	TRBJ2-4	TRBD1	many
TGTGCCAGCACTGTACAGGGTTATACTGAAGCTTTCTTT	CASTVQGYTEAFF	TRBV2	TRBJ1-1	.	many
TGTGCCAGCAGCTGGGGACTAGCCGGAGATACGCAGTATTTT	CASSWGLAGDTQYF	TRBV7-2	TRBJ2-3	TRBD2	many
TGTGCCAGCAGTTTCGCGTCTGGAAACACCATATATTTT	CASSFASGNTIYF	TRBV28	TRBJ1-3	.	medium-sized
TGCGCCAGCAGCTTGGCGGGGGGCCGTGGAGATACGCAGTATTTT	CASSLAGGRGDTQYF	TRBV5-1	TRBJ2-3	.	many
TGTGCCAGTAGTATAGGGATTGGGAATCAGCCCCAGCATTTT	CASSIGIGNQPQHF	TRBV19	TRBJ1-5	.	many
TGCAGTGCTAGGGCCTTGGCGGGGGGGCCCCACGAGCAGTACTTC	CSARALAGGPHEQYF	TRBV20-1	TRBJ2-7	TRBD2	many
TGTGCCAGCAGCTTAGAGGGCTCCTACAATGAGCAGTTCTTC	CASSLEGSYNEQFF	TRBV7-3	TRBJ2-1	.	.
TGTGCCTGGAGTGTGAGGGGAAGGCGTCAGCCCCAGCATTTT	CAWSVRGRRQPQHF	TRBV30	TRBJ1-5	.	many
TGCGCCAGCAGCTTGGAGCAGGGCAGAAATGGCTACACCTTC	CASSLEQGRNGYTF	TRBV5-1	TRBJ1-2	.	.
TGTGCCACCAGTGAGACAGCCACGTTCCAAGAGACCCAGTACTTC	CATSETATFQETQYF	TRBV24-1	TRBJ2-5	.	many
TGCAGCGTACTCAGGGGCTCTGGAAACACCATATATTTT	CSVLRGSGNTIYF	TRBV29-1	TRBJ1-3	.	.
TGTGCCACCAGTGCCGGGGACAGGGGAGGAGGCACAGATACGCAGTATTTT	CATSAGDRGGGTDTQYF	TRBV24-1	TRBJ2-3	TRBD1	many
TGTGCCAGTAGTACTCACTTCGGGGGGGACATTCAGTACTTC	CASSTHFGGDIQYF	TRBV19	TRBJ2-4	TRBD2	many
TGCGCCAGCAGCTCAGGACAGGGGACCTGGGATGAGCAGTTCTTC	CASSSGQGTWDEQFF	TRBV5-1	TRBJ2-1	TRBD1	few
TGCAGCGTGCACACAGGGGGCGGCTACACCTTC	CSVHTGGGYTF	TRBV29-1	TRBJ1-2	TRBD1	many
TGTGCCAGCAGCTACAGGAGCTCTGGAAACACCATATATTTT	CASSYRSSGNTIYF	TRBV27	TRBJ1-3	.	.
TGTGCCAGCAGCTTAAGACCACGGACCTCTGGAAACACCATATATTTT	CASSLRPRTSGNTIYF	TRBV5-8	TRBJ1-3	.	.
TGTGCCAGCAGCTTATCCCTAGGCCCCGGGGAGCTGTTTTTT	CASSLSLGPGELFF	TRBV7-9	TRBJ2-2	.	many
TGTGCCATGGGGAGGGGGAATTCACCCCTCCACTTT	CAMGRGNSPLHF	TRBV6-1	TRBJ1-6	.	many
TGCAGCGTTGAAGTCCCAGCCTTGAACACTGAAGCTTTCTTT	CSVEVPALNTEAFF	TRBV29-1	TRBJ1-1	.	many
TGTGCCAGCAGCCGACAGGCAACTAATGAAAAACTGTTTTTT	CASSRQATNEKLFF	TRBV7-9	TRBJ1-4	.	many
TGTGCCAGTAGTATCGGGGGGGCCCGGAACACCGGGGAGCTGTTTTTT	CASSIGGARNTGELFF	TRBV19	TRBJ2-2	TRBD2	many
TGTGCCAGCCGACAGGGTGGTAACACTGAAGCTTTCTTT	CASRQGGNTEAFF	TRBV2	TRBJ1-1	TRBD1	many
TGTGCCAGCAGCGTAGTAAAGTCCGGGGAGCTGTTTTTT	CASSVVKSGELFF	TRBV9	TRBJ2-2	.	.
TGCAGTGCTAGCCGACCAGGGGTTACTGGAAACACCATATATTTT	CSASRPGVTGNTIYF	TRBV20-1	TRBJ1-3	.	many
TGTGCCAGCAGCACAGGGGCAGATACGCAGTATTTT	CASSTGADTQYF	TRBV7-2	TRBJ2-3	TRBD1	few
TGCGCCAGCAGCCACACAACCCGACAGGGGGGGTCAGAGACCCAGTACTTC	CASSHTTRQGGSETQYF	TRBV4-1	TRBJ2-5	TRBD1	many
TGTGCCATTGACAGGGTCCAGCCCCAGCATTTT	CAIDRVQPQHF	TRBV15	TRBJ1-5	TRBD1	many
TGCAGTGCTGGCAGGAGGAATCAGCCCCAGCATTTT	CSAGRRNQPQHF	TRBV20-1	TRBJ1-5	.	few
TGTGCCAGCAGCTTAAGCTTCCTCACAGATACGCAGTATTTT	CASSLSFLTDTQYF	TRBV7-9	TRBJ2-3	.	many
TGTGCCAGCGGCCACAGGGTCCTCTACAATGAGCAGTTCTTC	CASGHRVLYNEQFF	TRBV28	TRBJ2-1	.	many
TGTGCCAGTAGTATTAGCGTGTCGGGGGCGGCTCAGCCCCAGCATTTT	CASSISVSGAAQPQHF	TRBV19	TRBJ1-5	.	many
TGTGCCAGCAGTCTTGCCCGGAGCACTGAAGCTTTCTTT	CASSLARSTEAFF	TRBV27	TRBJ1-1	.	many
TGTGCCAGCAGTCCCTACCCGACTAGCGGGGGGAACACAGATACGCAGTATTTT	CASSPYPTSGGNTDTQYF	TRBV27	TRBJ2-3	TRBD2	.
TGCAGTGCTAGGATAGGGGTGGTCAATCAGCCCCAGCATTTT	CSARIGVVNQPQHF	TRBV20-1	TRBJ1-5	.	many